These 14 T cell receptor beta chains were all obtained from the same sample, sequenced in a study of cytomegalovirus exposure and HLA in healthy donors. The PCR made use of 60 Vbeta and 13 Jbeta primers. Clones were sequenced by immunoSEQ multiplex PCR, and TCRdb holds only the in-frame ones, with some missing. The sample holds around 150,000 clones, 70% to 85% seen once. The sample consisted of PBMCs. The source is a man aged 25-45 years in good health and CMV-seropositive.

The chain has TRBV15 and TRBJ1-5; tentative D call: TRBD1 (6 bases). Per the germline V gene, CDR1 is LNHNV and CDR2 is YYDKDF (reference sequence). The V end lost 3 bases, the J end lost 11 bases, and 17 bases lay between the germline ends. The CDR3 extends over 14 amino acids. CDR3 DNA sequence: TGTGCCACCAGCAGGGGGACACCCACTACGACCCAGCATTTT. This gives the protein CATSRGTPTTTQHF. Filled out from reference TRBV15 and TRBJ1-5, the complete variable domain reads DAMVIQNPRYQVTQFGKPVTLSCSQTLNHNVMYWYQQKSSQAPKLLFHYYDKDFNNEADTPDNFQSRRPNTSFCFLDIRSPGLGDTAMYLCATSRGTPTTTQHFGDGTRLSIL.

This clone has only a few counts. The rearrangement links TRBV5-1 to TRBJ2-3; D is possibly TRBD2 (6 bases). V lost 4 bases to trimming and J lost 5 bases, with 14 bases between them. The CDR3 is made up of 14 amino acids. Germline CDR1 SGHRS, CDR2 YFSETQ. The CDR3 DNA sequence: TGCGCCAGCAGCGGGGACTCAGGGAGAGATACGCAGTATTTT. Translated: CASSGDSGRDTQYF. The entire variable domain, with the rest obtained from reference TRBV5-1 and TRBJ2-3, is as follows: KAGVTQTPRYLIKTRGQQVTLSCSPISGHRSVSWYQQTPGQGLQFLFEYFSETQRNKGNFPGRFSGRQFSNSRSEMNVSTLELGDSALYLCASSGDSGRDTQYFGPGTRLTVL.

This clone has more than one count but fewer than ten. The chain is built from TRBV27 and TRBJ2-5; a weak D match, TRBD1 (6 bases). Germline CDR1 MNHEY, CDR2 SMNVEV (reference sequence). The germline V and J ends were trimmed by 7 bases and 5 bases, with 20 bases remaining between them. The CDR3 extends over 15 amino acids. In DNA, the CDR3 is TGTGCCAGCACTTCATCCTGGGGGCCGATGGAGACCCAGTACTTC. Translation gives CASTSSWGPMETQYF.

This chain links TRBV18 with TRBJ1-6, with TRBD1 as a possible D gene (5 bases). Germline-derived CDR1 and CDR2 are KGHSH and LQKENI. With 4 bases removed from V and 5 bases from J, the gap between germline ends came to 15 bases. This CDR3 region has 16 residues. The CDR3, as DNA: TGTGCCAGCTCACTCCTTCGGGGGGAGGATAATTCACCCCTCCACTTT. Protein: CASSLLRGEDNSPLHF. The variable domain in full, with the rest retrieved from reference TRBV18 and TRBJ1-6, is NAGVMQNPRHLVRRRGQEARLRCSPMKGHSHVYWYRQLPEEGLKFMVYLQKENIIDESGMPKERFSAEFPKEGPSILRIQQVVRGDSAAYFCASSLLRGEDNSPLHFGNGTRLTVT.

The J gene is TRBJ2-3, the V gene TRBV7-7; TRBD2 might be the D (6 bases). The V gene's germline CDR1 is SSHAT and CDR2 FNYEAQ (reference sequence). V was shortened by 1 base and J by 0 bases, with 11 bases between the two germline ends. The CDR3 totals 16 residues. The CDR3 sequence is CASSLGSSGSTDTQYF. In nucleotides, the CDR3 is TGTGCCAGCAGCTTAGGATCCAGCGGGAGCACAGATACGCAGTATTTT. Based on the CDR3 plus reference TRBV7-7 and TRBJ2-3, the full variable domain is GAGVSQSPRYKVTKRGQDVTLRCDPISSHATLYWYQQALGQGPEFLTYFNYEAQPDKSGLPSDRFSAERPEGSISTLTIQRTEQRDSAMYRCASSLGSSGSTDTQYFGPGTRLTVL.

The chain uses TRBV6-1 and TRBJ2-3; 11 bases fit TRBD1. This CDR3 spans 14 amino acids. Germline V gives CDR1 MNHNS, CDR2 SASEGT. V shed 5 bases and J 9 bases; nucleotides not matched to a gene: 7. The chain's CDR3 is CASSPRTGGGTQYF. In DNA form, the CDR3 reads TGTGCCAGCAGTCCACGGACAGGGGGCGGGACGCAGTATTTT.

The V gene is TRBV15, the J gene TRBJ1-5; the D gene is possibly TRBD1 (5 bases). This CDR3 is 14 amino acids long. CDR1 and CDR2 (germline): LNHNV, YYDKDF (reference sequence). V was cut by 0 bases and J by 6 bases, with 9 bases left in between. The CDR3 DNA follows: TGTGCCACCAGCAGAGATAAGGGGATTCAGCCCCAGCATTTT. Its protein product is CATSRDKGIQPQHF. The whole variable domain, remainder taken from reference TRBV15 and TRBJ1-5, is DAMVIQNPRYQVTQFGKPVTLSCSQTLNHNVMYWYQQKSSQAPKLLFHYYDKDFNNEADTPDNFQSRRPNTSFCFLDIRSPGLGDTAMYLCATSRDKGIQPQHFGDGTRLSIL.

This rearrangement joins TRBV6-1 to TRBJ2-3, with D tentatively TRBD2 (5 bases). The CDR3 extends over 14 amino acids. Germline V lookup: CDR1 MNHNS, CDR2 SASEGT. Trimming stripped 2 bases from V and 5 bases from J, with 11 bases between. The CDR3 spells CASSEKGGQDTQYF. As DNA, the CDR3 is TGTGCCAGCAGTGAAAAGGGCGGGCAAGATACGCAGTATTTT.

The gene calls are TRBV18 and TRBJ2-3; D ambiguous. V lost 6 bases to trimming and J lost 7 bases, with 23 bases between them. The V gene's germline CDR1 is KGHSH and CDR2 LQKENI. The CDR3 sequence is 16 residues long. Here the CDR3 reads CASSLSRSLNGNTQYF. The CDR3 coding sequence is TGTGCCAGCTCGCTTTCGCGGAGCCTTAATGGTAATACGCAGTATTTT.

CDR3 amino acids: CATVSDRGRGYTF. Written as DNA, the CDR3 is TGTGCCACCGTTTCGGACAGGGGGCGAGGCTACACCTTC. V gene TRBV6-1 combines with J gene TRBJ1-2, with 11 bases aligning to TRBD1. The CDR3 has 13 residues. J was trimmed by 8 bases and V by 10 bases; bases with no gene match: 9. Germline CDR1 MNHNS, CDR2 SASEGT.

The CDR3 sequence is CATSRVSGGPMATQYF. DNA for the CDR3: TGTGCCACCAGCAGGGTCTCGGGGGGCCCTATGGCCACGCAGTATTTT. V and J are TRBV15 and TRBJ2-3; weak D call: TRBD2 (7 bases). Germline V lookup: CDR1 LNHNV, CDR2 YYDKDF (reference sequence). The CDR3 is 16 amino acids. Trimming removed 3 bases at V and 9 bases at J, with 22 bases between. The full variable domain, its missing parts supplied by reference TRBV15 and TRBJ2-3, is DAMVIQNPRYQVTQFGKPVTLSCSQTLNHNVMYWYQQKSSQAPKLLFHYYDKDFNNEADTPDNFQSRRPNTSFCFLDIRSPGLGDTAMYLCATSRVSGGPMATQYFGPGTRLTVL.

This chain links TRBV28 with TRBJ1-2; D is ambiguous. The germline CDR1 and CDR2 sequences are MDHEN and SYDVKM. CDR3 length: 13 amino acids. The ends were cut back, 3 bases at V and 10 bases at J, with 15 bases in the middle. The CDR3 coding sequence is TGTGCCAGCAGTTTTGGAGGGCGGACGGACTACACCTTC. It encodes CASSFGGRTDYTF.

The rearrangement links TRBV4-2 to TRBJ1-2; no definite D call. CDR1 is LGHNA, CDR2 YNFKEQ, per germline. V lost 0 bases to trimming and J lost 3 bases, with 11 bases between them. The CDR3 covers 15 residues. The DNA for the CDR3 is TGTGCCAGCAGCCAAGAATTCAGAACCGACTATGGCTACACCTTC. Translating gives CASSQEFRTDYGYTF.

The chain combines TRBV27 with TRBJ1-1; D possibly corresponds to TRBD1 (6 bases). The ends were cut back, 6 bases at V and 7 bases at J, with 21 bases in the middle. The CDR3 covers 15 residues. Germline V CDR1 and CDR2: MNHEY, SMNVEV (reference sequence). The CDR3 region is CASRITGHRSGEAFF. Here the CDR3 DNA reads TGTGCCAGCAGAATTACGGGACACCGGTCCGGTGAAGCTTTCTTT.